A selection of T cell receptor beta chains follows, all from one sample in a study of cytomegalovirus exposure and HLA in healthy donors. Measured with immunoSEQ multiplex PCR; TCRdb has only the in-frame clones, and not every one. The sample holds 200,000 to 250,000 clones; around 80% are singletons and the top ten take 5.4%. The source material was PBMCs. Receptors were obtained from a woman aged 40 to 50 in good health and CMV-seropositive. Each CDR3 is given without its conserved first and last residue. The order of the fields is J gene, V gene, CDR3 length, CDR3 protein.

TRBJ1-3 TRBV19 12 ASSTGEAGNTIY
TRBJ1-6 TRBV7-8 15 ASSFGGTGGINSPLH
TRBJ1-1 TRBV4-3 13 ASSQETAMNTEAF
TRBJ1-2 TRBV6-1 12 ASSEADRGYGYT
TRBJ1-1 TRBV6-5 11 ASSRGGTTEAF
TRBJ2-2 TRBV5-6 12 ASSYYTSTGELF
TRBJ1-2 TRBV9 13 ASSPSGGRPGGYT
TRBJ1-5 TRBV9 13 ASSVGTGSGQPQH
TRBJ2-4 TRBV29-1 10 SFREGANIQY
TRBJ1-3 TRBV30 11 AWNLQGGNTIY
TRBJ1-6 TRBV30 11 AWSPARDSPLH
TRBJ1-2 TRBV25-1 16 ASSERGTGAAHNYGYT
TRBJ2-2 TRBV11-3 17 ASSSLGWTSGSGTGELF
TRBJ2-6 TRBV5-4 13 ASSAGATGANVLT